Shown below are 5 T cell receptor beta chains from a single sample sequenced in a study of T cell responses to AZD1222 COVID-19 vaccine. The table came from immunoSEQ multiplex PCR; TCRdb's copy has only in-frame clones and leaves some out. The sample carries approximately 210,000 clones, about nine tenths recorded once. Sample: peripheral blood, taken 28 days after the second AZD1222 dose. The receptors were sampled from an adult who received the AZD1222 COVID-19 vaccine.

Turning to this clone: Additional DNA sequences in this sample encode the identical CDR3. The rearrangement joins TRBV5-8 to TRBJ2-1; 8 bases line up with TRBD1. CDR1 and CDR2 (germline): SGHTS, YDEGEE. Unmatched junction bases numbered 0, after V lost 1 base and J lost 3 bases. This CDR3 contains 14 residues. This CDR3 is CASSLTGGYNEQFF. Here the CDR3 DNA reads TGTGCCAGCAGCTTGACAGGGGGCTACAATGAGCAGTTCTTC. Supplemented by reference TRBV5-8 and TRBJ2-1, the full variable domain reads EAGVTQSPTHLIKTRGQQATLRCSPISGHTSVYWYQQALGLGLQFLLWYDEGEERNRGNFPPRFSGRQFPNYSSELNVNALELEDSALYLCASSLTGGYNEQFFGPGTRLTVL.

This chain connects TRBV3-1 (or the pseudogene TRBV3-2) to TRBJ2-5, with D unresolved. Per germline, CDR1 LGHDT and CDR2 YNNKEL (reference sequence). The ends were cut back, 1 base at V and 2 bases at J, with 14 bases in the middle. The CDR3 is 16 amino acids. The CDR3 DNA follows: TGTGCCAGCAGCCAAGCCTTTGGACCCAATCAAGAGACCCAGTACTTC. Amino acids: CASSQAFGPNQETQYF.

The CDR3 here is CASRDRPYNSPLHF. The DNA of the CDR3 is TGTGCCAGCAGGGACAGGCCCTATAATTCACCCCTCCACTTT. This chain joins TRBV28 and TRBJ1-6, with 7 nucleotides matching TRBD1. Germline V gives CDR1 MDHEN, CDR2 SYDVKM. The CDR3 runs 14 residues. Trimming at V came to 6 bases and at J to 2 bases, leaving 1 base not matched to a gene.

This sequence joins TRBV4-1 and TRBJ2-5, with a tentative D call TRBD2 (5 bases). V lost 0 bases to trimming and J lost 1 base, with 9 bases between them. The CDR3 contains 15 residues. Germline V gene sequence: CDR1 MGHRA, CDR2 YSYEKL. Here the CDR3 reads CASSQEAGFQETQYF. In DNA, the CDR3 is TGCGCCAGCAGCCAAGAGGCGGGCTTCCAAGAGACCCAGTACTTC.

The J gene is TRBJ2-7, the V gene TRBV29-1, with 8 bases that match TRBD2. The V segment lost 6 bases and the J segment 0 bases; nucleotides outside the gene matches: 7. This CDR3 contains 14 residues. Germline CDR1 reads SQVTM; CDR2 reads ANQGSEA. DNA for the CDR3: TGCAGCGTCGGGAGGGGGACATCCTCCTACGAGCAGTACTTC. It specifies CSVGRGTSSYEQYF.